The sequence of this TCR beta chain was determined in a study of spatial heterogeneity in lung cancer. On the study more broadly: On average, each unique TCR and UMI combination appeared more than ten times in raw reads. Study conclusions and caveats: Ubiquitous and regional nonsynonymous mutations were tracked by counts of ubiquitous and regional expanded TCRs, respectively. Higher tumor mutation counts went along with higher counts of expanded intratumoral alpha and beta TCRs.

The germline V gene has CDR1 LNHDA and CDR2 SQIVND (reference sequence). The CDR3 runs to 12 residues. The V and J ends lost 6 bases and 9 bases respectively, with 9 bases between them. This clonotype came up many times. The antigen remains unidentified. Time point in this sample: sample taken at primary tumor resection. Sequencing covered unsorted whole RNA taken from tumor, nontumor lung or frozen PBMC. In the library, each TCR cDNA molecule bore its own unique molecular identifier. TCRdb passed the 5' RACE reads through MiXCR, listing each CDR3 protein once. The profile shows 8,300 or so distinct CDR3 sequences, about 4.5% of them singletons.

The chain is built from TRBV19 and TRBJ1-6; D uncertain. The TCR originated in a female donor with early-stage non-small cell lung cancer. Sequenced here: lung tumor tissue, sampled at surgery. This chain's CDR3 is CASRKDPSPLHF. The CDR3 nucleotides read TGTGCCAGTAGGAAGGACCCTTCACCCCTCCACTTT.